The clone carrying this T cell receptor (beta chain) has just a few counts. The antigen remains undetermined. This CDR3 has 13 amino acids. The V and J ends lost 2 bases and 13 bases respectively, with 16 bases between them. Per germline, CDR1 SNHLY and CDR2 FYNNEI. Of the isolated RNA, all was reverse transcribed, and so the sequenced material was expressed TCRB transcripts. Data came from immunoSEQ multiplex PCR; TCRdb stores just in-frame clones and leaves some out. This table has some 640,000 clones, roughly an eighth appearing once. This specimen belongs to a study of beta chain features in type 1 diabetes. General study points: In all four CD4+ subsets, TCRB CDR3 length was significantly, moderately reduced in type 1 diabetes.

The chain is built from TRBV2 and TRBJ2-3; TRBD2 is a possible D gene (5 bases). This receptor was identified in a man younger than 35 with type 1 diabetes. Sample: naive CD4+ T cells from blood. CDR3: CASSEMADRREYF. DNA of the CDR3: TGTGCCAGCAGTGAAATGGCAGACCGGCGGGAGTATTTT.